This passage covers 16 T cell receptor beta chains from one sample sequenced in a study of regulatory T cells in long-lasting Graves disease. Construction of TCR beta libraries relied on iRepertoire HTBI primers and on Arm-PCR targeting CDR3 regions. TCRdb re-derived calls from the multiplex PCR reads in MiXCR, one entry per CDR3 protein. The sample holds 400,000 to 500,000 distinct CDR3 sequences, about a fifth seen once. Time point given: persistent/refractory GD, antithyroid drugs over 5 years with positive TRAb. From PBMCs, RNA was extracted and then used to make the TCR library. Material: peripheral blood mononuclear cells (PBMCs), obtained when the disease was refractory, from a patient treated with antithyroid drugs. These receptors came from a female donor with Graves disease.

The CDR3 DNA reads TGTGCCAGCAGATCGGGGGGTCTCTACAATGAGCAGTTCTTC. The encoded protein is CASRSGGLYNEQFF. V is TRBV28 and J is TRBJ2-1, with 7 bases lining up with TRBD2. The germline V gene has CDR1 MDHEN and CDR2 SYDVKM. V dropped 6 bases and J dropped 3; count of bases not matched to a gene: 5. The CDR3 covers 14 residues.

This clonotype was detected a few times. The V and J genes are TRBV12-3 or TRBV12-4 and TRBJ2-1, with 9 bases aligning to TRBD1. J was trimmed by 3 bases and V by 3 bases; bases with no gene match: 3. The CDR3 sequence is 15 residues long. The CDR3 DNA sequence: TGTGCCAGCAGTTTCGGGACAGGGTTCTACAATGAGCAGTTCTTC. Translating gives CASSFGTGFYNEQFF.

The table lists this clonotype with many counts. The rearrangement uses TRBV12-3 or TRBV12-4 and TRBJ2-7; D not certain. This CDR3 has 12 amino acids. Between the trimmed V and J ends, which lost 6 bases and 5 bases, there was a span of 11 bases. For the CDR3, the DNA is TGTGCCAGCAGACGCTCTAGGAACGAGCAGTACTTC. Protein: CASRRSRNEQYF.

This clonotype was observed many times. V and J are TRBV28 and TRBJ1-5; no reliable D call. The CDR3 spans 17 residues. CDR1 is MDHEN and CDR2 is SYDVKM in the germline V gene. V was cut by 5 bases and J by 0 bases, with 17 bases left in between. DNA for the CDR3: TGTGCCAGCAGTCCCAAGGCTCCAGTTTATAGCAATCAGCCCCAGCATTTT. Translating it yields CASSPKAPVYSNQPQHF.

Of note for this clonotype: This may be a read error, as it is one base from a much larger clone. J is TRBJ1-4 and V is TRBV19; D uncertain. The CDR3 loop spans 13 amino acids. Germline V lookup: CDR1 LNHDA, CDR2 SQIVND (reference sequence). This CDR3 is CASSTRTVEKLLF. CDR3 nucleotides: TGTGCCAGTAGTACCCGGACCGTTGAAAAACTGCTTTTT.

The chain joins TRBV29-1 to TRBJ2-7; 7 nucleotides agree with TRBD1. CDR1 is SQVTM, CDR2 ANQGSEA, per germline. V lost 5 bases, J lost 5 bases, and 6 bases stayed unmatched. The CDR3 totals 12 residues. The CDR3 DNA reads TGCAGCGTTTCTGACAGGGTGGACGAGCAGTACTTC. It codes for CSVSDRVDEQYF.

This clonotype was seen a few times. This chain joins TRBV7-8 and TRBJ2-2; no clear D gene. CDR1 is SGHVS, CDR2 FQNEAQ, per germline. CDR3 length: 12 amino acids. V was pared by 4 bases and J by 7 bases, with 7 bases between. The CDR3 nucleotides are TGTGCCAGCAGCTGGACGAACGGGGAGCTGTTTTTT. Residues: CASSWTNGELFF.

In its sample, this clonotype was seen many times. The chain uses TRBV3-1 and TRBJ1-5; the D is unclear. The CDR3 is 15 amino acids. Trimming took 0 bases from V and 3 from J, leaving 9 bases between them. Germline V gives CDR1 LGHDT, CDR2 YNNKEL (reference sequence). The CDR3 reads CASSQDWQNNQPQHF. DNA for the CDR3: TGTGCCAGCAGCCAAGACTGGCAGAACAATCAGCCCCAGCATTTT.

This clonotype was counted between two and nine times. Mismatch with germline at one junction end may stem from a read error. This chain connects TRBV5-1 to TRBJ2-7; 8 bases map to TRBD1. The CDR3 has 12 residues. Germline lookup yields CDR1 SGHRS and CDR2 YFSETQ. The CDR3 nucleotides are TGCGCCAGCAGCGGGACAGGCTACGGGCAGTACTTC. It codes for CASSGTGYGQYF.

The CDR3 region is CAWSFRDRLYEQYF. The CDR3 coding sequence is TGTGCCTGGAGTTTCCGGGACAGACTCTACGAGCAGTACTTC. V gene TRBV30 combines with J gene TRBJ2-7; the match to TRBD1 covers 7 bases. This CDR3 is 14 amino acids long. The V segment lost 2 bases and the J segment 3 bases; nucleotides outside the gene matches: 7. Germline loops: CDR1 GTSNPN, CDR2 SVGIG (reference sequence).

This clonotype has ten or more counts. V usage is TRBV20-1 and J usage is TRBJ2-7, with 11 bases fitting TRBD2. The CDR3 totals 15 residues. The V gene end was trimmed by 0 bases and the J gene end by 2 bases; junction bases not matched to a gene: 3. CDR1 and CDR2 (germline): DFQATT, SNEGSKA (reference sequence). The CDR3 sequence is CSARDTTSGAYEQYF. The CDR3 DNA is TGCAGTGCTAGAGATACGACTAGCGGGGCCTACGAGCAGTACTTC.

The V gene is TRBV25-1, the J gene TRBJ2-5; 10 nucleotides agree with TRBD2. Germline assignment: CDR1 MGHDK and CDR2 SYGVNS. This CDR3 is 16 amino acids long. V lost 4 bases and J lost 1; bases outside the gene matches: 6. CDR3 DNA: TGTGCCAGCAGTGTTCTTAGCGGGGGGTTCCAAGAGACCCAGTACTTC. This encodes CASSVLSGGFQETQYF.

The rearrangement links TRBV19 to TRBJ1-1; 8 bases map to TRBD1. Germline V CDR1 and CDR2: LNHDA, SQIVND (reference sequence). V was clipped by 3 bases and J by 4 bases; unmatched bases: 7. The CDR3 runs 15 residues. The CDR3 is CASSIGGTGGTEAFF. The CDR3 DNA follows: TGTGCCAGTAGTATCGGCGGAACAGGGGGCACTGAAGCTTTCTTT.

The chain has TRBV20-1 and TRBJ2-2; D is undetermined. Trimming pared 0 bases from V and 7 bases from J, leaving 9 bases between. Germline CDR1 DFQATT, CDR2 SNEGSKA (reference sequence). CDR3 length equals 13 residues. Here the CDR3 reads CSARDWVSGELFF. The DNA for the CDR3 is TGCAGTGCTAGAGATTGGGTTAGCGGGGAGCTGTTTTTT.

This sequence joins TRBV2 and TRBJ2-3, with D unresolved. CDR1 SNHLY and CDR2 FYNNEI come from the germline V gene. Trimming took off 6 bases at V and 4 bases at J, with 2 bases between the two ends. The CDR3 is 10 residues long. The CDR3 loop reads CASRSDTQYF. CDR3 bases: TGTGCCAGCAGGTCAGATACGCAGTATTTT.

The J gene is TRBJ2-2, the V gene TRBV7-2; TRBD2 matches 9 bases. J gave up 7 bases and V 1 base, and 10 bases lay outside the gene matches. CDR3 size: 17 residues. Germline V lookup: CDR1 SGHTA, CDR2 FQGNSA. The CDR3 protein is CASSLVLAGVGGGELFF. The CDR3 bases are TGTGCCAGCAGCTTAGTGTTAGCGGGAGTCGGTGGCGGGGAGCTGTTTTTT.